This T cell receptor (beta chain) was profiled in a study of cytomegalovirus exposure and HLA in healthy donors. Study observations and caveats: Solely CMV serostatus was available to characterize immune exposure.

Use of 60 Vbeta and 13 Jbeta primers characterized the PCR. TCRdb's copy holds only in-frame clones and misses some; the assay was immunoSEQ multiplex PCR. The table shows approximately 100,000 clones, with 60% to 85% occurring only once. This clone was detected once. What it recognizes is unknown. The sample contains more than one DNA sequence encoding this CDR3. V lost 4 bases and J lost 8, with 13 bases in between. Looked up from germline, CDR1 is SGHNT and CDR2 is YYREEE (reference sequence). This CDR3 contains 14 residues. The source material was PBMCs. This receptor was obtained from a female donor in good health and CMV-seronegative. This chain joins TRBV5-4 and TRBJ1-6, with D maybe TRBD1 (5 bases). The CDR3 DNA is TGTGCCAGCAGCCTTACAGGCTCGGATTCACCCCTCCACTTT. It specifies CASSLTGSDSPLHF. The full variable domain, rest sourced from reference TRBV5-4 and TRBJ1-6, is ETGVTQSPTHLIKTRGQQVTLRCSSQSGHNTVSWYQQALGQGPQFIFQYYREEENGRGNFPPRFSGLQFPNYSSELNVNALELDDSALYLCASSLTGSDSPLHFGNGTRLTVT.